Shown below are 8 T cell receptor beta chains from a single sample sequenced in a study of graft-versus-host responses after intestinal transplantation. Their antigen targets remain unknown. Profiled with immunoSEQ multiplex PCR; TCRdb holds only in-frame clones, not every one. This sample has 65,000 to 100,000 clones, with approximately 90% found just once. This specimen was unstimulated CD8+ T cells sorted from spleen or lymph node cells, taken before transplant. All receptors derive from a human donor who was the organ donor for an intestinal transplant.

The V and J genes are TRBV9 and TRBJ1-2, with 7 bases lining up with TRBD1. This CDR3 contains 15 residues. Trimming cost V 4 bases and J 6 bases; bases outside gene matches: 12. Germline values: CDR1 SGDLS, CDR2 YYNGEE. In nucleotides, the CDR3 is TGTGCCAGCAGCCCTGACGACAGGGTTGGGGATGGCTACACCTTC. This encodes CASSPDDRVGDGYTF. The full variable domain, in which reference TRBV9 and TRBJ1-2 provide the parts outside the CDR3, is DSGVTQTPKHLITATGQRVTLRCSPRSGDLSVYWYQQSLDQGLQFLIQYYNGEERAKGNILERFSAQQFPDLHSELNLSSLELGDSALYFCASSPDDRVGDGYTFGSGTRLTVV.

The V call is TRBV9, the J call TRBJ2-1; possibly TRBD1 for D (6 bases). Trimming shortened V by 3 bases and J by 7 bases, and 8 bases separated the two germline ends. Germline values: CDR1 SGDLS, CDR2 YYNGEE. The CDR3 consists of 12 residues. CDR3 protein: CASSGQVNEQFF. CDR3 sequence (DNA): TGTGCCAGCAGCGGACAGGTGAATGAGCAGTTCTTC.

V gene TRBV9 combines with J gene TRBJ2-1; TRBD1 is a possible D gene (6 bases). V shed 3 bases and J shed 3 bases, with 16 bases lying between them. Looked up from germline, CDR1 is SGDLS and CDR2 is YYNGEE. The CDR3 loop spans 16 amino acids. In DNA form, the CDR3 reads TGTGCCAGCAGCGATAGGACAGCCCTGCGCTACAATGAGCAGTTCTTC. It encodes CASSDRTALRYNEQFF.

V is TRBV5-4 and J is TRBJ2-7, with 14 bases that match TRBD2. V was clipped by 4 bases and J by 4 bases; unmatched bases: 4. The CDR3 totals 15 residues. CDR1 is SGHNT and CDR2 is YYREEE in the germline V gene (reference sequence). The CDR3, as DNA: TGTGCCAGCAGCCCGACTAGCGGGGGGGAATACGAGCAGTACTTC. It translates to CASSPTSGGEYEQYF.

The chain recombines TRBV27 with TRBJ2-7, with unresolved D. V lost 6 bases, J lost 1 base, and 7 bases lay in between. Germline loops: CDR1 MNHEY, CDR2 SMNVEV (reference sequence). CDR3 length equals 12 residues. The CDR3: CASRDTSYEQYF. In DNA form, the CDR3 reads TGTGCCAGCAGAGACACATCCTACGAGCAGTACTTC.

The rearrangement joins TRBV29-1 to TRBJ2-7; D is uncertain. The CDR3 covers 14 residues. Trimming pared 0 bases from V and 2 bases from J, leaving 11 bases between. CDR1 and CDR2 (germline): SQVTM, ANQGSEA. The CDR3 is CSVEDRTATYEQYF. CDR3 coding DNA: TGCAGCGTTGAAGATAGAACAGCCACCTACGAGCAGTACTTC.

As regards this clone: The sample carries other DNA sequences with the same CDR3. The genes are TRBV4-1 and TRBJ2-7; no clear D gene. Trimming left V 1 base short and J 1 base short, with 5 bases between. The germline V gene has CDR1 MGHRA and CDR2 YSYEKL. The CDR3 sequence is 13 residues long. The CDR3 DNA reads TGCGCCAGCAGCCAAGCCAGGTCCTACGAGCAGTACTTC. Translation: CASSQARSYEQYF.

This clone occurred once. The rearrangement uses TRBV19 and TRBJ1-1, with D possibly TRBD1 on 5 matching bases. V lost 7 bases and J lost 0, with 15 bases in between. Germline CDR1 LNHDA, CDR2 SQIVND (reference sequence). This CDR3 region has 15 residues. The CDR3 spells CASTPGGFLNTEAFF. CDR3 DNA: TGTGCCAGTACCCCGGGGGGGTTTCTGAACACTGAAGCTTTCTTT.